Listed here are 26 T cell receptor beta chains from one sample, sequenced in a study of T-cell memory formation after mild COVID-19. In TCRdb, the 5' RACE reads were re-called with MiXCR into one record per CDR3 protein. The sample gives roughly 100,000 distinct CDR3 sequences, 17% of which show up once; 28% is in the top ten. Sequenced material: PBMCs or a T cell subset sorted from them (not recorded which). These receptors all come from an adult woman who had mild COVID-19 (a few samples of this study predate the infection). Cell type and time point are not known.

With regard to this clonotype: A read error may account for a junction end that differs from germline. The rearrangement joins TRBV19 to TRBJ2-7; a possible D gene is TRBD1 (5 bases). Per germline, CDR1 LNHDA and CDR2 SQIVND (reference sequence). The CDR3 spans 13 residues. CDR3 DNA sequence: TGTGCCAGTAGTACAGGGATCTCCAACGAGCAGTACTTC. This sequence encodes CASSTGISNEQYF.

The V and J genes are TRBV5-6 and TRBJ2-3, with 8 bases matching TRBD2. The CDR3 consists of 18 residues. Looked up from germline, CDR1 is SGHDT and CDR2 is YYEEEE. Trimming cost V 1 base and J 0 bases; bases outside gene matches: 10. In DNA, the CDR3 is TGTGCCAGCAGCTTGTACGCGGGAGGCCCGCCTAGCACAGATACGCAGTATTTT. This gives the protein CASSLYAGGPPSTDTQYF.

This clonotype was counted at least ten times. CDR3 nucleotides: TGTGCCAGCAGCCACCTGGGACAGGGGAGGTACGAGCAGTACTTC. Protein: CASSHLGQGRYEQYF. J is TRBJ2-7 and V is TRBV4-2; 10 bases map to TRBD1. This CDR3 spans 15 amino acids. The V gene end was trimmed by 3 bases and the J gene end by 4 bases; junction bases not matched to a gene: 6. Germline V gene lookup returns CDR1 LGHNA and CDR2 YNFKEQ.

For the CDR3, the DNA is TGTGCCTGTTCGACAGGGCCTAACTATGGCTACACCTTC. Amino acids: CACSTGPNYGYTF. The chain is built from TRBV30 and TRBJ1-2, with 7 bases that match TRBD1. This CDR3 spans 13 amino acids. CDR1 is GTSNPN, CDR2 SVGIG, per germline (reference sequence). Unmatched junction bases numbered 4, after V lost 6 bases and J lost 0 bases.

This clonotype was observed a handful of times. The V gene is TRBV19, the J gene TRBJ2-1; 8 bases are a match to TRBD2. The germline gives CDR1 LNHDA, CDR2 SQIVND (reference sequence). Trimming removed 4 bases from V and 8 bases from J; junction bases left unmatched: 10. This CDR3 spans 15 amino acids. The CDR3 loop reads CASSTGTSVIDEQFF. The CDR3, as DNA: TGTGCCAGTAGTACCGGGACTAGTGTTATCGATGAGCAGTTCTTC.

In this sample, this clonotype turned up many times. This sequence joins TRBV20-1 and TRBJ1-6, with unresolved D. This CDR3 is built from 17 residues. From germline, CDR1 is DFQATT and CDR2 SNEGSKA (reference sequence). The V gene lost 0 bases and the J gene lost 5 bases, with 17 bases spanning the gap. CDR3 region: CSARDLTDGIDNSPLHF. In DNA, the CDR3 is TGCAGTGCTAGAGATCTAACAGACGGGATCGATAATTCACCCCTCCACTTT.

This clonotype was observed a few times. CDR3 sequence (DNA): TGTGCCAGCAGTGATTCGGAGGGCCCTGGGGAGCTGTTTTTT. Translating gives CASSDSEGPGELFF. The chain uses TRBV6-4 and TRBJ2-2; weak D call: TRBD2 (6 bases). From germline, CDR1 is MRHNA and CDR2 SNTAGT. V was pared by 3 bases and J by 8 bases, with 13 bases between. The CDR3 has 14 amino acids.

This chain uses TRBV28 with TRBJ2-2; the D is unclear. V was pared by 4 bases and J by 6 bases, with 15 bases between. CDR3 length: 15 residues. CDR1 MDHEN and CDR2 SYDVKM come from the germline V gene. The CDR3, as DNA: TGTGCCAGCAGTTCTATGGTAGAATGGTCCGGGGAGCTGTTTTTT. Translation: CASSSMVEWSGELFF.

A few counts support this clonotype. The rearrangement joins TRBV6-5 to TRBJ2-7; the D gene is possibly TRBD1 (5 bases). The CDR3 length is 15 residues. The V end was cut by 2 bases, the J end by 0 bases, with 11 bases between. CDR1 and CDR2 from the germline V gene are MNHEY and SVGAGI. The CDR3 loop reads CASSYKAQGSYEQYF. The CDR3 nucleotides are TGTGCCAGCAGTTACAAGGCCCAGGGCTCCTACGAGCAGTACTTC.

This clonotype was observed a handful of times. This chain uses TRBV24-1 with TRBJ1-2; no clear D gene. Germline assignment: CDR1 KGHDR and CDR2 SFDVKD. The V end was cut by 1 base, the J end by 8 bases, with 7 bases between. CDR3 size: 12 residues. CDR3: CATSDLKAGYTF. In DNA, the CDR3 is TGTGCCACCAGTGATTTAAAAGCGGGCTACACCTTC.

In this sample, this clonotype turned up a few times. J is TRBJ2-1 and V is TRBV5-5; no reliable D call. The CDR3 extends over 15 amino acids. Germline V gene data show CDR1 as SGHKS and CDR2 as YYEKEE (reference sequence). Trimming removed 7 bases at V and 3 bases at J, with 17 bases between. DNA for the CDR3: TGTGCCAGCGGTTTGGGTGGAGAAGGCTACAATGAGCAGTTCTTC. Translation gives CASGLGGEGYNEQFF.

The rearrangement links TRBV15 to TRBJ1-5, with D hard to call. Germline CDR1 reads LNHNV; CDR2 reads YYDKDF (reference sequence). Trimming took 6 bases from V and 0 from J, leaving 9 bases between them. This CDR3 comprises 14 residues. The CDR3 loop is CATSQQNSNQPQHF. The CDR3 DNA sequence: TGTGCCACCAGTCAACAAAATAGCAATCAGCCCCAGCATTTT.

CDR3 in amino acids: CASSLEWAGEAFF. The CDR3 DNA is TGTGCCAGCAGTTTAGAATGGGCGGGAGAAGCTTTCTTT. This chain joins TRBV12-3 or TRBV12-4 and TRBJ1-1; D gene unclear. The V end lost 1 base, the J end lost 8 bases, and 11 bases lay between the germline ends. This CDR3 is built from 13 residues.

This clonotype has more than one count but fewer than ten. This chain links TRBV12-3 or TRBV12-4 with TRBJ2-5; TRBD1 matches at 8 bases. V lost 6 bases, J lost 5 bases, and 11 bases stayed unmatched. The CDR3 is 15 amino acids. The CDR3 nucleotides are TGTGCCAGCAGCCCCGGGACAGGTCGGGTGGAGACCCAGTACTTC. This translates into CASSPGTGRVETQYF.

This clonotype was picked up a small number of times. The chain recombines TRBV30 with TRBJ2-3; 11 bases match TRBD2. The CDR3 contains 14 residues. With 4 bases clipped from V and 7 bases from J, the junction kept 7 bases outside the gene matches. Germline-derived CDR1 and CDR2 are GTSNPN and SVGIG (reference sequence). The CDR3 DNA is TGTGCCTGGACGGGACTAGCGGCTCGATATACGCAGTATTTT. This gives the protein CAWTGLAARYTQYF.

The rearrangement links TRBV4-2 to TRBJ2-7; no definite D call. Germline assignment: CDR1 LGHNA and CDR2 YNFKEQ. This CDR3 has 18 amino acids. V was trimmed by 0 bases and J by 2 bases, leaving 20 bases between them. The DNA of the CDR3 is TGTGCCAGCAGCCAAGATTACCCCCCAAGTGGGTTTACCTACGAGCAGTACTTC. Residues: CASSQDYPPSGFTYEQYF.

This clonotype appeared a few times. CDR3 sequence (DNA): TGTGCCAGCAGCCCACCCGACAGAAGCACAGATACGCAGTATTTT. Translating it yields CASSPPDRSTDTQYF. The genes are TRBV7-8 and TRBJ2-3; D may be TRBD1 (5 bases). The CDR3 has 15 amino acids. The V gene's germline CDR1 is SGHVS and CDR2 FQNEAQ. The V and J ends lost 5 bases and 0 bases respectively, with 12 bases between them.

A few counts support this clonotype. This sequence joins TRBV5-1 and TRBJ2-7, with 12 bases aligning to TRBD1. The CDR3 totals 17 residues. J was trimmed by 5 bases and V by 4 bases; bases with no gene match: 13. Germline loops: CDR1 SGHRS, CDR2 YFSETQ. The CDR3 region has the DNA TGCGCCAGCAGCAGTGGGACAGGGGGCGGCCCCACCGACGAGCAGTACTTC. Its protein product is CASSSGTGGGPTDEQYF.

The chain employs TRBV7-6 and TRBJ2-1, with 9 bases identical to TRBD1. The V segment lost 1 base and the J segment 5 bases; nucleotides outside the gene matches: 6. The germline gives CDR1 SGHVS, CDR2 FNYEAQ. The CDR3 runs 16 residues. The CDR3 sequence: CASSLGSGTGNNEQFF. In DNA form, the CDR3 reads TGTGCCAGCAGCTTAGGGTCCGGGACAGGGAACAATGAGCAGTTCTTC.

This clonotype was counted ten times or more. The rearrangement uses TRBV15 and TRBJ2-6; D is possibly TRBD2 (5 bases). V lost 2 bases to trimming and J lost 0 bases, with 14 bases between them. Germline CDR1 and CDR2: LNHNV and YYDKDF (reference sequence). The CDR3 is 18 residues long. In DNA, the CDR3 is TGTGCCACCAGCAGATCTAGCTCCAGTTCCTCTGGGGCCAACGTCCTGACTTTC. Amino acid sequence: CATSRSSSSSSGANVLTF.

This clonotype was observed at least ten times. The genes are TRBV5-5 and TRBJ2-7; the D gene is possibly TRBD2 (6 bases). This CDR3 spans 13 amino acids. The ends were cut back, 3 bases at V and 2 bases at J, with 9 bases in the middle. CDR1 and CDR2 from the germline V gene are SGHKS and YYEKEE (reference sequence). CDR3 DNA: TGTGCCAGCAGCTGGGACTTTGCCTACGAGCAGTACTTC. It specifies CASSWDFAYEQYF.

This clonotype has just a few counts. The chain is built from TRBV7-6 and TRBJ2-2; TRBD2 aligns across 7 bases. There are 16 residues in the CDR3. The junction had 7 bases not matched to a gene; V was cut back by 5 bases and J by 1 base. From germline, CDR1 is SGHVS and CDR2 FNYEAQ. CDR3 DNA: TGTGCCAGCAGCCTCTCCGAGCGGGGGAACACCGGGGAGCTGTTTTTT. Translated, it gives CASSLSERGNTGELFF.

This chain joins TRBV7-2 and TRBJ1-2, with D unresolved. V dropped 6 bases and J dropped 7 bases, with 15 bases sitting between them. Germline assignment: CDR1 SGHTA and CDR2 FQGNSA. CDR3 length: 13 residues. In DNA, the CDR3 is TGTGCCAGCAGGTCTGACCCACTATCTGGCTACACCTTC. It translates to CASRSDPLSGYTF.

In this sample, this clonotype turned up a few times. The chain employs TRBV29-1 and TRBJ2-3, with D possibly TRBD2 on 5 matching bases. Trimming removed 5 bases from V and 4 bases from J, with 7 bases in between. The V gene's germline CDR1 is SQVTM and CDR2 ANQGSEA. The CDR3 covers 11 residues. The CDR3 reads CSVQRADTQYF. For the CDR3, the DNA is TGCAGCGTTCAGAGGGCAGATACGCAGTATTTT.

V is TRBV20-1 and J is TRBJ2-1; the D gene is possibly TRBD2 (6 bases). Germline-derived CDR1 and CDR2 are DFQATT and SNEGSKA (reference sequence). The V and J ends lost 5 bases and 3 bases respectively, with 17 bases between them. The CDR3 covers 15 residues. CDR3 nucleotides: TGCAGTGCTGCGCCGTCGGGAGTGGGCTACAATGAGCAGTTCTTC. Residues: CSAAPSGVGYNEQFF.

This sequence joins TRBV28 and TRBJ2-6; 10 bases are a match to TRBD1. Germline loops: CDR1 MDHEN, CDR2 SYDVKM. CDR3 size: 16 residues. J was trimmed by 2 bases and V by 6 bases; bases with no gene match: 4. The CDR3 sequence is CASSPGQGAGANVLTF. CDR3 nucleotide sequence: TGTGCCAGCAGCCCAGGACAGGGGGCTGGGGCCAACGTCCTGACTTTC. Filled out from reference TRBV28 and TRBJ2-6, the complete variable domain reads DVKVTQSSRYLVKRTGEKVFLECVQDMDHENMFWYRQDPGLGLRLIYFSYDVKMKEKGDIPEGYSVSREKKERFSLILESASTNQTSMYLCASSPGQGAGANVLTFGAGSRLTVL.